This T cell receptor (beta chain) was recovered during a study of blood T cell repertoires in COVID-19. TCRdb's table, derived via immunoSEQ multiplex PCR, lists solely in-frame clones and lacks some. The data show about 190,000 clones, roughly 80% seen once. The V gene's germline CDR1 is SGHVS and CDR2 FQNEAQ. CDR3 size: 13 residues. J gave up 3 bases and V 5 bases, and 3 bases lay outside the gene matches. Sequenced sample: peripheral blood. This clonotype originated in a human donor in a cohort sampled during active COVID-19. The chain couples TRBV7-8 to TRBJ2-7; 8 bases line up with TRBD2. CDR3 loop: CASSPGTSYEQYF. CDR3 DNA sequence: TGTGCCAGCAGCCCCGGGACTAGCTACGAGCAGTACTTC.